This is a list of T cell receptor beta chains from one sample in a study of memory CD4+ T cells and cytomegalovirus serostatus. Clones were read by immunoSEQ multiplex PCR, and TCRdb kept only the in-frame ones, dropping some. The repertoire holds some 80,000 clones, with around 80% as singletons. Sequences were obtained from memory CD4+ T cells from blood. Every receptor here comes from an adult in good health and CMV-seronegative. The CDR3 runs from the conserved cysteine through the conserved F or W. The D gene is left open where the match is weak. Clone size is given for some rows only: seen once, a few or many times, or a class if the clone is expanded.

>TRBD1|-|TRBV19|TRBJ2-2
TGTGCCAGTAGTCAGACAGGGGGCTCGGGCACCGGGGAGCTGTTTTTT
CASSQTGGSGTGELFF
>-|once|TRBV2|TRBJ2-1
TGTGCCAGCAGCGCCCTTAGAAGTGAGCAGTTCTTC
CASSALRSEQFF
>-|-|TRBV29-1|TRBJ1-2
TGCAGCGTTGAACGGGGGGCCGACTATGGCTACACCTTC
CSVERGADYGYTF
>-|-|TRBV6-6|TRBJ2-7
TGTGCCAGCAGTTACGGGGGGTTGGTGCACGAGCAGTACTTC
CASSYGGLVHEQYF
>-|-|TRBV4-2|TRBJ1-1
TGTGCCAGCAGCCAGGGGAAAGGAGGGCACACTGAAGCTTTCTTT
CASSQGKGGHTEAFF
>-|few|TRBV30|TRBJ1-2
TGTGCCTGGAGTGTGGGGCTCCACTACACCTTC
CAWSVGLHYTF
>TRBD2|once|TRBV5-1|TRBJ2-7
TGCGCCAGCAGCTTCCTAGCGGGGGGTTACGAGCAGTACTTC
CASSFLAGGYEQYF
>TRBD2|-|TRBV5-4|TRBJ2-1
TGTGCCAGCAGCTTGGTGGGCGGGGGGACTCACAATGAGCAGTTCTTC
CASSLVGGGTHNEQFF
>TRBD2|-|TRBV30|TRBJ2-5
TGTGCCTGGAGTGTACCTAGCGGGGGGCAAGAGACCCAGTACTTC
CAWSVPSGGQETQYF
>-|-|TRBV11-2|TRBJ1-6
TGTGCCAGCAGCCTTGGGCCTTCACCCCTCCACTTT
CASSLGPSPLHF
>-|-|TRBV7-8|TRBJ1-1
TGTGCCAGCAGCCTGCAAACAGTAAACACTGAAGCTTTCTTT
CASSLQTVNTEAFF
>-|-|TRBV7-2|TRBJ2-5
TGTGCCAGCAGCCCCCAGGGGGGGGCCGTGGAGACCCAGTACTTC
CASSPQGGAVETQYF
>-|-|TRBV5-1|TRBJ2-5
TGCGCCAGCAGCCCTACGTCACAAGAGACCCAGTACTTC
CASSPTSQETQYF
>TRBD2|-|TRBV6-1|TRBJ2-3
TGTGCCAGCAGTCCCGGGACTAGCTGGGGTACGCAGTATTTT
CASSPGTSWGTQYF
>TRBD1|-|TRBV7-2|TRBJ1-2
TGTGCCAGCAGCTTGGGACAGCCTAATGGCTACACCTTC
CASSLGQPNGYTF
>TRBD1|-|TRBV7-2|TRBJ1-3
TGTGCCAGCAGCCTGGGACAGGGAAACACCATATATTTT
CASSLGQGNTIYF
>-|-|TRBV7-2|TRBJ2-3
TGTGCCAGCGAGCGGGTTGGTGCAGATACGCAGTATTTT
CASERVGADTQYF
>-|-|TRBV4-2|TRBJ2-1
TGTGCCAGCAGCCCCGGGACCCACTCAGGTGAGCAGTTCTTC
CASSPGTHSGEQFF
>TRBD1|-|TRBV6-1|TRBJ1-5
TGTGCCAGCAGTGTACTGACAGGGGGGGGTCAGCCCCAGCATTTT
CASSVLTGGGQPQHF
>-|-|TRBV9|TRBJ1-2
TGTGCCAGCAGCGTAGGAGACAACTATGGCTACACCTTC
CASSVGDNYGYTF
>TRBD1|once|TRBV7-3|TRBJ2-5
TGTGCCAGCAGCTTAAGTCCGGACAGGTGGGAGACCCAGTACTTC
CASSLSPDRWETQYF
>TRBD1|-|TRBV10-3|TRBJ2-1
TGTGCCATCGGGCTTGACAGGGGGGAAGCCAATGAGCAGTTCTTC
CAIGLDRGEANEQFF
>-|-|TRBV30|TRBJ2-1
TGTGCCTGGCGGGGGGCAGGGGTGGATGAGCAGTTCTTC
CAWRGAGVDEQFF
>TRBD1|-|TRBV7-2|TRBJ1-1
TGTGCCAGCAGCCCCACAGGGGGCTCCACTGAAGCTTTCTTT
CASSPTGGSTEAFF
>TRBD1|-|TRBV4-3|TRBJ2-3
TGCGCCAGCAGCCTCCGACAGGGGGTAGATACGCAGTATTTT
CASSLRQGVDTQYF
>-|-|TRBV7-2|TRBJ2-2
TGTGCCAGCAGGGCCCCTATCACCGGGGAGCTGTTTTTT
CASRAPITGELFF
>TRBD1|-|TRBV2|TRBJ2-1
TGTGCCAGCAGCCGGGACAGGGGACGTGATGAGCAGTTCTTC
CASSRDRGRDEQFF
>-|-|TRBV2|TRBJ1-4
TGTGCCAGCAGTGAAGGACTTGCGGGGGTCAAAAAACTGTTTTTT
CASSEGLAGVKKLFF
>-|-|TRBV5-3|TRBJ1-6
TGTGCCAGAAGCTTCAGGCGGGACACCAACTCCTATAATTCACCCCTCCACTTT
CARSFRRDTNSYNSPLHF
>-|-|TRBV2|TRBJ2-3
TGTGCCAGCGCCGGTCAAGGGCCGGTAGATACGCAGTATTTT
CASAGQGPVDTQYF
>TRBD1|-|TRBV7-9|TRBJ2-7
TGTGCCAGCAGCTCCACGGACAGGGGAGGCTCCTACGAGCAGTACTTC
CASSSTDRGGSYEQYF
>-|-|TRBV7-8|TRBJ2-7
TGTGCCAGCAGCTTACCGAAGACAGGCCTCTCCTACGAGCAGTACTTC
CASSLPKTGLSYEQYF
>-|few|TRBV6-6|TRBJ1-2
TGTGCCAGCAGGTTAGGACAGATCTATGGCTACACCTTC
CASRLGQIYGYTF
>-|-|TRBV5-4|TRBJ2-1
TGTGCCAGCAGCGCACATACCAACAATGAGCAGTTCTTC
CASSAHTNNEQFF
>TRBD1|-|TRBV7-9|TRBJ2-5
TGTGCCAGCATACCGGACACAGGGGGCGGGGAGACCCAGTACTTC
CASIPDTGGGETQYF
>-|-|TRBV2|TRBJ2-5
TGTGCCAGCAGTGAATCCGAGACCCAGTACTTC
CASSESETQYF
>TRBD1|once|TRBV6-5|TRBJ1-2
TGTGCCAGCAGTCCCGGACAGGAGGGTGGCTACACCTTC
CASSPGQEGGYTF
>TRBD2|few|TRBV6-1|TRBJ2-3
TGTGCCAGCAGTGAAGTATCGGGACTAGCGGGCACAGATACGCAGTATTTT
CASSEVSGLAGTDTQYF
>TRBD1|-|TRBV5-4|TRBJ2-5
TGTGCCAGCAGTCTTCTGGACAGGGGATTGGAGACCCAGTACTTC
CASSLLDRGLETQYF
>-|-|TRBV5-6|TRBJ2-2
TGTGCCAGCAGCTTGTTGGGGGGGAACACCGGGGAGCTGTTTTTT
CASSLLGGNTGELFF
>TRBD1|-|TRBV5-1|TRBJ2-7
TGCGCCAGCAGCACCCAAACAGGGGGTGGGGGCTACGAGCAGTACTTC
CASSTQTGGGGYEQYF
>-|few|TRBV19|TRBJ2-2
TGTGCCAGTAGTATAGCGTTCGGGGAGCTGTTTTTT
CASSIAFGELFF
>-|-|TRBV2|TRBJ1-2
TGTGCCAGCAGGGGCGATCGACAGTTCTACTATGGCTACACCTTC
CASRGDRQFYYGYTF
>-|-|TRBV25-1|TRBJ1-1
TGTGCCAGCAGTGAGAACCCGAACACTGAAGCTTTCTTT
CASSENPNTEAFF
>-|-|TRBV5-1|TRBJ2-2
TGCGCCAGCAGCTTGTGGCAGCGGGCGTCGAACACCGGGGAGCTGTTTTTT
CASSLWQRASNTGELFF
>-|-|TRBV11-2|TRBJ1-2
TGTGCCAGCAGCCCCCATACTAACTATGGCTACACCTTC
CASSPHTNYGYTF
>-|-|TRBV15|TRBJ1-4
TGTGCCACCAGCAGAGATCGACGGATTAATGAAAAACTGTTTTTT
CATSRDRRINEKLFF
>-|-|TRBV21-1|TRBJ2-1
TGTGCCAGCAGCAAAGAAGAAGGCCCTCCGGGACAGGGGGATGAGCAGTTCTTC
CASSKEEGPPGQGDEQFF
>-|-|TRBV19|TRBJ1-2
TGTGCCAGTAGTATCCTACGGACTCCCGGCTACACCTTC
CASSILRTPGYTF
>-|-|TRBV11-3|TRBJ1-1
TGTGCCAGCAGCTTGGGGGGGGCCTATAACACTGAAGCTTTCTTT
CASSLGGAYNTEAFF
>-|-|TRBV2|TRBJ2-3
TGTGCCAGCAGTCCCGGAACTAGCACAGATACGCAGTATTTT
CASSPGTSTDTQYF
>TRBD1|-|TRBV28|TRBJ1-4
TGTGCCAGCAGTTTCCGGGACAGTCACGAAAAACTGTTTTTT
CASSFRDSHEKLFF